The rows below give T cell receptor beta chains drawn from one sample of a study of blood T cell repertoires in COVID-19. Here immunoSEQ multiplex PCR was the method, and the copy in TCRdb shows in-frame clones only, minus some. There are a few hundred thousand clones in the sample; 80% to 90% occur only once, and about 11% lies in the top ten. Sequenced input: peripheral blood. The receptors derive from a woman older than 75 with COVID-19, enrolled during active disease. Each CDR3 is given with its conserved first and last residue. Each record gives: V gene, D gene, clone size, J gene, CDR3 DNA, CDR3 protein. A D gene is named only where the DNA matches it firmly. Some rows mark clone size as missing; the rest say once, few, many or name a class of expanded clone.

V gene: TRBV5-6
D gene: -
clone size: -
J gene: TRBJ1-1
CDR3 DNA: TGTGCCAGCAGCTTTCGGAACACTGAAGCTTTCTTT
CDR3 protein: CASSFRNTEAFF

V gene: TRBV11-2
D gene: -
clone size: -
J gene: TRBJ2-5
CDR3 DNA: TGTGCCAGCAGCGTAAAAGAGACCCAGTACTTC
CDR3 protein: CASSVKETQYF

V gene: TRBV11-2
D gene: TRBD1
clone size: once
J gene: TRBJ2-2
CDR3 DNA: TGTGCCAGCAGCTGGGGACAGGGGGCCTCCGGGGAGCTGTTTTTT
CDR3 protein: CASSWGQGASGELFF

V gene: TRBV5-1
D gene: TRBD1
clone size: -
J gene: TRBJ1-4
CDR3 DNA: TGCGCCAGCAGCTTGGGACAGGGGGGAGAAAAACTGTTTTTT
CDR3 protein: CASSLGQGGEKLFF

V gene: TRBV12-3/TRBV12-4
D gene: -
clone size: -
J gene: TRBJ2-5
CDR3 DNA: TGTGCCAGCAGTGCCAGGCGACAAGAGACCCAGTACTTC
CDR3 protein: CASSARRQETQYF

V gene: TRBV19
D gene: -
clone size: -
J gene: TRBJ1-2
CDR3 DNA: TGTGCCAGTAGTGTTTTGGGGCAGGAGATTGGCTACACCTTC
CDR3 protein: CASSVLGQEIGYTF

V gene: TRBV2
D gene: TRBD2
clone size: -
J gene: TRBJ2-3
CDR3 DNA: TGTGCCAGCAGTAGAACTGGACTAGCCTCAGATACGCAGTATTTT
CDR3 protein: CASSRTGLASDTQYF

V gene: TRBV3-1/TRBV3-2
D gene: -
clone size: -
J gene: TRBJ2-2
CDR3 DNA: TGTGCCAGCAGCCACTCCCCCGGGGAGCTGTTTTTT
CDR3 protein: CASSHSPGELFF

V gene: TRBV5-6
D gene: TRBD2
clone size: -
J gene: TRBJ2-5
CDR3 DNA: TGTGCCAGCAGCCTAGCGGGGGCCCAAGAGACCCAGTACTTC
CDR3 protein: CASSLAGAQETQYF

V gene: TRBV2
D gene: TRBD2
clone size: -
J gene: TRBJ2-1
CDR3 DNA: TGTGCCAGCACCGGACTAGCGGGGGTCAATGAGCAGTTCTTC
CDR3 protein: CASTGLAGVNEQFF

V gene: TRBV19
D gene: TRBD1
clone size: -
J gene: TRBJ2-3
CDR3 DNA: TGTGCCAGTAGTTCACAGGGGGCAACGCAGTATTTT
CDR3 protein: CASSSQGATQYF

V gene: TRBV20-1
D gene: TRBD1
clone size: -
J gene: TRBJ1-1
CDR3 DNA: TGCAGTGCTGACAGGGGCACTGAAGCTTTCTTT
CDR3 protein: CSADRGTEAFF

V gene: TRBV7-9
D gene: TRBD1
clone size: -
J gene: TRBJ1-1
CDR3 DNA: TGTGCCAGCAGCTTATATGGGACAGAGAACACTGAAGCTTTCTTT
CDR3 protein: CASSLYGTENTEAFF

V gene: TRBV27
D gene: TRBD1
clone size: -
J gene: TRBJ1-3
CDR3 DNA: TGTGCCAGCGGCCAGGGACAGGGAAGTTGGGGTGGAAACACCATATATTTT
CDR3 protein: CASGQGQGSWGGNTIYF

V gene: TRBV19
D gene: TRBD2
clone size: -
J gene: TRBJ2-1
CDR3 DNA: TGTGCCAGTAGTCAAGCGGGGGGGCCTACCAATGAGCAGTTCTTC
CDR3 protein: CASSQAGGPTNEQFF

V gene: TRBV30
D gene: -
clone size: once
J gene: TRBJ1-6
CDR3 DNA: TGTGCCTGGAGTCGGGCAGGAGGTAATTCACCCCTCCACTTT
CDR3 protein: CAWSRAGGNSPLHF

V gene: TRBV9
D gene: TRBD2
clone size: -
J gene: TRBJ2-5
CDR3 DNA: TGTGCCAGCACCCAAGGGCGGGGGGGGCAAGAGACCCAGTACTTC
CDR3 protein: CASTQGRGGQETQYF

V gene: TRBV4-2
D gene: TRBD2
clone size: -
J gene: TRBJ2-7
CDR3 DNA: TGTGCCAGCAGCCAAGATAGGAGTAGCGGGGCTTACTACGAGCAGTACTTC
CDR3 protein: CASSQDRSSGAYYEQYF

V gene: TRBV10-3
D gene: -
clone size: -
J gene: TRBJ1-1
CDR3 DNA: TGTGCCATCAGTGATAGACCCACTGGGCTTGAAGCTTTCTTT
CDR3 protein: CAISDRPTGLEAFF

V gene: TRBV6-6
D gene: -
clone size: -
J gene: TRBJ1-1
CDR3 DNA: TGTGCCAGCAATCAGGGCTTTGCTGAAGCTTTCTTT
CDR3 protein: CASNQGFAEAFF

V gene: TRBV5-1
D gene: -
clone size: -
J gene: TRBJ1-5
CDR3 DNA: TGCGCCAGCAGCGAGGGGACAATGAGCAATCAGCCCCAGCATTTT
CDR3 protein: CASSEGTMSNQPQHF

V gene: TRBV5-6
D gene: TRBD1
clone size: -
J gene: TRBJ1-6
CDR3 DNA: TGTGCCAGCTCACAGGGGGCTGGTAATTCACCCCTCCACTTT
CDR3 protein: CASSQGAGNSPLHF

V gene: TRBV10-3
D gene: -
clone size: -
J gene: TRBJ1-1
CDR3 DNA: TGTGCCATCAGTGAGTTGGGCAACTTGAACACTGAAGCTTTCTTT
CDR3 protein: CAISELGNLNTEAFF

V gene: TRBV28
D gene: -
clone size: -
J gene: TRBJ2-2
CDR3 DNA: TGTGCCAGCAGTTTTGGGCAACGAGTGCCCGGGGAGCTGTTTTTT
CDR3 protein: CASSFGQRVPGELFF

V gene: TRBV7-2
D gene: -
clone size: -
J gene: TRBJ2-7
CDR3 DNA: TGTGCCAGCAGTTCCACCTGGACAGACTACGAGCAGTACTTC
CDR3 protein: CASSSTWTDYEQYF

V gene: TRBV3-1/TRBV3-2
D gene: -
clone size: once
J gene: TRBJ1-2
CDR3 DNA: TGTGCCAGCAGCCAAGATATTGCGGGCTACACCTTC
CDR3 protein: CASSQDIAGYTF

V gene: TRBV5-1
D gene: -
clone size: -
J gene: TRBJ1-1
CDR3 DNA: TGCGCCAGCAGCTTGAGTACAGGTCTTTTAGCTTTCTTT
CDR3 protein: CASSLSTGLLAFF

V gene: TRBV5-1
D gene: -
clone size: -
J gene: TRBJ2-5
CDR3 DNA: TGCGCCAGCAGCTTGGAGGGGGAGACCCAGTACTTC
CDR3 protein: CASSLEGETQYF

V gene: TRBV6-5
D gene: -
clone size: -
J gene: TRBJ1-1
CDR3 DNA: TGTGCCAGCAGTTCCACGCGGTCGAACACTGAAGCTTTCTTT
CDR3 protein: CASSSTRSNTEAFF

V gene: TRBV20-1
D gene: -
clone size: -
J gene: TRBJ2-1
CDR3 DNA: TGCAGTGCTAGGCGGCTTAATGAGCAGTTCTTC
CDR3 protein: CSARRLNEQFF

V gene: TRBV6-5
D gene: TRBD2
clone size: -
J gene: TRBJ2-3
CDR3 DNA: TGTGCCAGCAGTTACCCTAGCGGGGCGTTGGATACGCAGTATTTT
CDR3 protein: CASSYPSGALDTQYF

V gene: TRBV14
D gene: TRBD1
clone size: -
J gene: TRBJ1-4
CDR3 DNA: TGTGCCAGCAGCCAAACAGGGGGCGCGGGTAATGAAAAACTGTTTTTT
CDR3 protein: CASSQTGGAGNEKLFF

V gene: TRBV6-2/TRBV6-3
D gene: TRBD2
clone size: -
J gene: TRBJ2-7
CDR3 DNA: TGTGCCAGCAGTCGCAGCGGGGGGGCCTTTTTTCAGTACTTC
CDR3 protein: CASSRSGGAFFQYF

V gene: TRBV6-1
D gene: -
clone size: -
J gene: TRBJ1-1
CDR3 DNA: TGTGCCAGCAGTGAACCAGGGAAATCCGTCGCCGCTGAAGCTTTCTTT
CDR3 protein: CASSEPGKSVAAEAFF

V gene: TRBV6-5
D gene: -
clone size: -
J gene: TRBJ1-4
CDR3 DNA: TGTGCCACCAATCGGGGAGGGGGAAATGAAAAACTGTTTTTT
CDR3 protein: CATNRGGGNEKLFF

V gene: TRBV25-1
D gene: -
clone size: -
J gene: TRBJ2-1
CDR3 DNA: TGTGCCAGCAGTGAATATGCCGGTGGCAATGAGCAGTTCTTC
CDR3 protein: CASSEYAGGNEQFF

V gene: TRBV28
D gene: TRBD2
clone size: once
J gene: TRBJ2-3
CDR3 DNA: TGTGCCAGCAAGGCGGGGGGCACAGATACGCAGTATTTT
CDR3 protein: CASKAGGTDTQYF

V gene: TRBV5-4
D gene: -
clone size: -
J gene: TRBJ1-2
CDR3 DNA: TGTGCCAGCAGCGAACCCGGGTCTGACTATGGCTACACCTTC
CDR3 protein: CASSEPGSDYGYTF

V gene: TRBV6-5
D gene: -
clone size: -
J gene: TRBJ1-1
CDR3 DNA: TGTGCCAGCAGCAGGAACACTGAAGCTTTCTTT
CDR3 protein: CASSRNTEAFF

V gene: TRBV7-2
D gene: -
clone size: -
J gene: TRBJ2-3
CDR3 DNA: TGTGCCAGCCTGGCTCAAGAGGGTGATACGCAGTATTTT
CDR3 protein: CASLAQEGDTQYF

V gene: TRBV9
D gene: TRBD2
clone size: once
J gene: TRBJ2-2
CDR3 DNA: TGTGCCAGCAGCTCAGACCCGGGACTAGCGGGGGGCGGGACCGGGGAGCTGTTTTTT
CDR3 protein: CASSSDPGLAGGGTGELFF

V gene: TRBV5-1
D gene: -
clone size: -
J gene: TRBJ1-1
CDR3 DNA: TGCGCCAGCAGCCCTCTGACAGTCATGAACACTGAAGCTTTCTTT
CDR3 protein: CASSPLTVMNTEAFF

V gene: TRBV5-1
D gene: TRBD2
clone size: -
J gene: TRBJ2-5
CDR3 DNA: TGCGCCAGCAGCCCGGGCTTAGCGGGGGTATGGGAGACCCAGTACTTC
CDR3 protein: CASSPGLAGVWETQYF

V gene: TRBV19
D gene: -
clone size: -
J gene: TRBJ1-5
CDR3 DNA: TGTGCCTGTAACCGGAGCCCGCATCAGCCCCAGCATTTT
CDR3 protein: CACNRSPHQPQHF

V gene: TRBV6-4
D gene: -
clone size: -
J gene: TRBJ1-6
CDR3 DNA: TGTGCCAGCAGTGAGACGTGGGGGGACAATTCACCCCTCCACTTT
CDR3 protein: CASSETWGDNSPLHF

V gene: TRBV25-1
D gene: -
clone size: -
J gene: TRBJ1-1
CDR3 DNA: TGTGCCAGCATTCAACAGGCTAGGGGTGAAGCTTTCTTT
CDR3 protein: CASIQQARGEAFF

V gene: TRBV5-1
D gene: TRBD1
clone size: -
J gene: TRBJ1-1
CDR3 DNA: TGCGCCAGCAGCCCCCAGGGGGGCAACATGAACACTGAAGCTTTCTTT
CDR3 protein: CASSPQGGNMNTEAFF

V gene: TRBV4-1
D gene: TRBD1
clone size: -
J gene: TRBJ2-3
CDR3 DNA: TGCGCCAGCAGCCATACAGGGGGCACAGATACGCAGTATTTT
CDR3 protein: CASSHTGGTDTQYF

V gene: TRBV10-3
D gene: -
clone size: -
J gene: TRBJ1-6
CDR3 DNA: TGTGCCATCAGTGACATACGGGGGGATAATTCACCCCTCCACTTT
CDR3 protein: CAISDIRGDNSPLHF

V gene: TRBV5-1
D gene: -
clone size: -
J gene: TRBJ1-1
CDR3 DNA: TGCGCCAGCAGCTTGGCCGACACCCAATCTTCTGAAGCTTTCTTT
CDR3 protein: CASSLADTQSSEAFF

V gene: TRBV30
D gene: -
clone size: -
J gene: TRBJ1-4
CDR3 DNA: TGTGCCTGGAGTGAGAGAAATGAAAAACTGTTTTTT
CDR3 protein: CAWSERNEKLFF

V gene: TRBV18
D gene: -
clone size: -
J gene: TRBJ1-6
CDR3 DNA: TGTGCCAGCTCTCTTCTCGGCTCCTATAATTCACCCCTCCACTTT
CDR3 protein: CASSLLGSYNSPLHF

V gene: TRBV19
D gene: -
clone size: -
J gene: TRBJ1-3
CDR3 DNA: -
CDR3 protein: CASSISVRSSGNTIYF

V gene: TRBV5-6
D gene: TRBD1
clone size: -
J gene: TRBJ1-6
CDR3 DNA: TGTGCCAGCAGTGAGGCAGGGGGCGTTAACACTTCACCCCTCCACTTT
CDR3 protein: CASSEAGGVNTSPLHF

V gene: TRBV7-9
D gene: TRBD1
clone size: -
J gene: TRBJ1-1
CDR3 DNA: TGTGCCAGCAGCATTAGGACAGGGGGCCATGGAACTGAAGCTTTCTTT
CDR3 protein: CASSIRTGGHGTEAFF